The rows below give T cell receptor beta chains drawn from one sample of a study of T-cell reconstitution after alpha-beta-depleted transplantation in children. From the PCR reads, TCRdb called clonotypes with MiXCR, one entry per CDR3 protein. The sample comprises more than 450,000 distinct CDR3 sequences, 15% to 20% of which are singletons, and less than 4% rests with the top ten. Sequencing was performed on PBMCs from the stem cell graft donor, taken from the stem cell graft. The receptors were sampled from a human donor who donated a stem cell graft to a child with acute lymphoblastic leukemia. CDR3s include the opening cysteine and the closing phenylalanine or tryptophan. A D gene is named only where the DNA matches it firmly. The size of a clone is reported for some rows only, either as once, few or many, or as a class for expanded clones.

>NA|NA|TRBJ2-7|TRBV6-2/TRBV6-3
TGTGCCAGCAGTTACCTGGGGACCTACGAGCAGTACTTC
CASSYLGTYEQYF
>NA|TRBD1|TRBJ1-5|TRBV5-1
TGCGCCAGCAGCCCGTTTGGGACAGGAAACAATCAGCCCCAGCATTTT
CASSPFGTGNNQPQHF
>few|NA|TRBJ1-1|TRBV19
TGTGCCAGTAGAAACTCGCCCAGAACTGAAGCTTTCTTT
CASRNSPRTEAFF
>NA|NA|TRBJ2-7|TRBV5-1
TGCGCCAGCAGCTTGGCGGAAACGATCTACGAGCAGTACTTC
CASSLAETIYEQYF
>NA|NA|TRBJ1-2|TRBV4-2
TGTGCCAGCAGCCAAGCCCCGATCTATGGCTACACCTTC
CASSQAPIYGYTF
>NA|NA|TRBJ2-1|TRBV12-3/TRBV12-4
TGTGCCAGCAGTTTAGGTTGGGGGCAACTAAACAATGAGCAGTTCTTC
CASSLGWGQLNNEQFF
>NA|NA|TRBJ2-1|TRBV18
TGTGCCAGCTCAAGGGACACGGGTGTCGATGAGCAGTTCTTC
CASSRDTGVDEQFF
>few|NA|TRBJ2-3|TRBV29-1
TGCAGCGTTGAATTGACTCTGACAGATACGCAGTATTTT
CSVELTLTDTQYF
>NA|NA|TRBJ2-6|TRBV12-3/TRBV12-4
TGTGCCAGCAGTTTAGTCGTTGCTGGGGCCAACGTCCTGACTTTC
CASSLVVAGANVLTF
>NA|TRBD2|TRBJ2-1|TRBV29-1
TGCAGCGTTGTCCTAGCGGGATCCCCCTACAATGAGCAGTTCTTC
CSVVLAGSPYNEQFF
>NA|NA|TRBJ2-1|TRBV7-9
TGTGCCAGCAGCTTAGTGATAGTCCGGGATGGCCTCCCCGAGCAGTTCTTC
CASSLVIVRDGLPEQFF
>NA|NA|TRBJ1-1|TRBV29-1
TGCAGCGCTACGCGAGGGTCAGTGAACACTGAAGCTTTCTTT
CSATRGSVNTEAFF
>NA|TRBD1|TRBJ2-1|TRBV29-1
TGCAGCGTTGGAGGGACAGGGGAGTTTGGTGAGCAGTTCTTC
CSVGGTGEFGEQFF